One sample yielded the 13 T cell receptor beta chains listed below, sequenced in a study of persistence of HIV-infected CD4 T cells. The stimulus was an HIV-1 Gag 15-mer peptide pool, about 1 ug/peptide/mL. CD4+ T cells upregulating both CD40 ligand and CD69 were sorted as responding cells. The antigens these receptors bind are not known. Sequencing used immunoSEQ version 4 in survey mode. Generated by immunoSEQ multiplex PCR, the TCRdb table keeps only in-frame clones and is missing some. This repertoire shows fewer than 35,000 clones, less than 75% found once; its top ten account for 1.4%. The sequenced sample was CD4+ T cells sorted from PBMCs after roughly 20-hour stimulation, obtained from a patient who received antiretroviral therapy. Source of these receptors: an adult man with HIV who was CMV-seropositive.

The chain recombines TRBV27 with TRBJ2-6; D is ambiguous. Between the trimmed V and J ends, which lost 1 base and 0 bases, there was a span of 1 base. The length of the CDR3 is 14 residues. In germline, CDR1 is MNHEY, CDR2 SMNVEV (reference sequence). Here the CDR3 DNA reads TGTGCCAGCAGTTTATACTCTGGGGCCAACGTCCTGACTTTC. This gives the protein CASSLYSGANVLTF.

This clone appeared a few times. The chain uses TRBV5-8 and TRBJ1-5; D gene ambiguous. The germline gives CDR1 SGHTS, CDR2 YDEGEE. The CDR3 is made up of 13 amino acids. Trimming pared 0 bases from V and 7 bases from J, leaving 8 bases between. CDR3: CASSLERRQPQHF. DNA for the CDR3: TGTGCCAGCAGCTTGGAAAGGCGGCAGCCCCAGCATTTT. Combining the CDR3 with reference TRBV5-8 and TRBJ1-5 gives the whole variable domain EAGVTQSPTHLIKTRGQQATLRCSPISGHTSVYWYQQALGLGLQFLLWYDEGEERNRGNFPPRFSGRQFPNYSSELNVNALELEDSALYLCASSLERRQPQHFGDGTRLSIL.

The chain recombines TRBV3-1 (or the pseudogene TRBV3-2) with TRBJ1-1; TRBD1 is a possible D gene (5 bases). V lost 1 base, J lost 4 bases, and 10 bases lay in between. Germline lookup yields CDR1 LGHDT and CDR2 YNNKEL (reference sequence). The CDR3 is made up of 14 amino acids. The CDR3 here is CASSQAGYSTEAFF. CDR3 bases: TGTGCCAGCAGCCAAGCAGGGTATAGCACTGAAGCTTTCTTT.

This chain connects TRBV3-1 (or the pseudogene TRBV3-2) to TRBJ2-7; 11 bases map to TRBD1. CDR3 length equals 15 residues. Germline V gene sequence: CDR1 LGHDT, CDR2 YNNKEL (reference sequence). V lost 3 bases and J lost 6; bases outside the gene matches: 7. CDR3: CASSHLGTGGGEQYF. The CDR3 bases are TGTGCCAGCAGCCACCTGGGGACAGGGGGTGGCGAGCAGTACTTC.

The table lists this clone with a few counts. The V gene is TRBV5-1, the J gene TRBJ1-6; D remains unclear. The CDR3 totals 15 residues. Trimming took off 5 bases at V and 0 bases at J, with 9 bases between the two ends. Germline-derived CDR1 and CDR2 are SGHRS and YFSETQ. The CDR3 coding sequence is TGCGCCAGCAGGGAGACGAGCTCCTATAATTCACCCCTCCACTTT. This sequence encodes CASRETSSYNSPLHF.

The gene calls are TRBV7-3 and TRBJ1-1; D possibly corresponds to TRBD1 (5 bases). The V and J ends lost 5 bases and 3 bases respectively, with 13 bases between them. Germline V gene lookup returns CDR1 SGHTA and CDR2 FQGTGA. This CDR3 contains 14 residues. CDR3 region: CASSRDAQDTEAFF. In DNA, the CDR3 is TGTGCCAGCAGCAGGGACGCCCAGGACACTGAAGCTTTCTTT.

This clone is a singleton in its sample. The chain couples TRBV2 to TRBJ2-1; TRBD2 is a possible D gene (5 bases). The germline V gene encodes CDR1 SNHLY and CDR2 FYNNEI. Trimming took 10 bases from V and 12 from J, leaving 28 bases between them. CDR3 length: 15 residues. CDR3 DNA sequence: TGTGCCACCTTTCCACGGGGTATGGGTAGCTGGATGCAGTTCTTC. As protein: CATFPRGMGSWMQFF.

This chain uses TRBV9 with TRBJ2-3; D possibly corresponds to TRBD2 (7 bases). V was cut by 6 bases and J by 2 bases, with 16 bases left in between. From germline, CDR1 is SGDLS and CDR2 YYNGEE. This CDR3 spans 15 amino acids. CDR3 bases: TGTGCCAGCAACAGGGAGGGAGCCCCCACAGATACGCAGTATTTT. Translation gives CASNREGAPTDTQYF. Variable domain in full (rest from reference TRBV9 and TRBJ2-3): DSGVTQTPKHLITATGQRVTLRCSPRSGDLSVYWYQQSLDQGLQFLIQYYNGEERAKGNILERFSAQQFPDLHSELNLSSLELGDSALYFCASNREGAPTDTQYFGPGTRLTVL.

The table lists this clone with a few counts. The chain employs TRBV2 and TRBJ1-6; D possibly corresponds to TRBD1 (5 bases). The CDR3 covers 15 residues. CDR1 is SNHLY, CDR2 FYNNEI, per germline. V dropped 4 bases and J dropped 7 bases, with 14 bases sitting between them. CDR3 protein: CASSVTRQMNSPLHF. The CDR3 coding sequence is TGTGCCAGCAGTGTGACTAGACAGATGAATTCACCCCTCCACTTT.

The chain is built from TRBV20-1 and TRBJ2-3, with TRBD2 matching over 14 bases. The V segment lost 5 bases and the J segment 0 bases; nucleotides outside the gene matches: 10. CDR3 size: 18 residues. Germline lookup yields CDR1 DFQATT and CDR2 SNEGSKA (reference sequence). The CDR3 coding sequence is TGCAGTGCTGGTGGACTAGCGGGGGGCCGGGGCAGCACAGATACGCAGTATTTT. The encoded protein is CSAGGLAGGRGSTDTQYF.

With respect to this clone: In the same sample, other DNA sequences code for this CDR3. The chain combines TRBV6-1 with TRBJ1-2; D remains ambiguous. Trimming removed 2 bases from V and 4 bases from J, with 5 bases in between. Germline V gene sequence: CDR1 MNHNS, CDR2 SASEGT. This CDR3 comprises 12 residues. Written as DNA, the CDR3 is TGTGCCAGCAGTGAACGGGGCTATGGCTACACCTTC. This translates into CASSERGYGYTF.

This clone was detected only a few times. The V call is TRBV12-2, the J call TRBJ2-7; the table's D call, TRBD1, was not checked against the DNA. TRBV12-2 is deemed a pseudogene. CDR3 length: 16 residues. DNA for the CDR3: TGTGCAAGTCGCTTAGGCCCGACAGGCAGAACCTACGAGCAGTACTTC. It yields the protein CASRLGPTGRTYEQYF.

The rearrangement uses TRBV20-1 and TRBJ1-1; maybe TRBD1 (5 bases). The CDR3 is 11 amino acids. Germline V CDR1 and CDR2: DFQATT, SNEGSKA (reference sequence). In DNA, the CDR3 is TGCAGCCCTGGGGGTTTGACTGAAGCTTTCTTT. Translated, it gives CSPGGLTEAFF.